Included here is one TCR beta chain sequence, with context. Antigen: not known. Germline V lookup: CDR1 MGHRA, CDR2 YSYEKL. V was cut by 1 base and J by 2 bases, with 11 bases left in between. CDR3 length: 15 residues. The data stem from a study of blood T cells in healthy people across ages. Study-level findings and limits: Strong correlation linked observed beta diversity and percent naive T cells.

It was with a sample-barcoded 5' primer and a J-beta primer mix that a second PCR of roughly 6 to 12 cycles was run. TCRdb analysed the 5' RACE reads with MiXCR anew, one entry per CDR3 protein. The sample has some 1,000,000 distinct CDR3 sequences, under 30% seen once. This sample also appeared in a second study, on T cells of mothers and their children. This second study notes: A few healthy Caucasian mothers served as donors, and their six children did as well. Sample barcodes and 2-4 random nucleotides came from the second PCR's M1S primer.

This receptor was taken from a girl aged 2-15 years in good health. This chain connects TRBV4-1 to TRBJ1-1; no firm D call. Sequencing was performed on blood. In DNA form, the CDR3 reads TGCGCCAGCAGCCAAGTGGTCGGGAGAAACACTGAAGCTTTCTTT. It specifies CASSQVVGRNTEAFF.